This section outlines one T cell receptor (beta chain) sequence together with its context. Its antigen is still unknown. Germline CDR1 reads SGHRS; CDR2 reads YFSETQ. V lost 3 bases to trimming and J lost 4 bases, with 10 bases between them. CDR3 length equals 13 residues. This sample was included in a study of T cell responses to AZD1222 COVID-19 vaccine. General study points: Donors in the cohort were predominantly white British and more often female, and clonal diversity was possibly underestimated.

Profiled with immunoSEQ multiplex PCR; TCRdb holds only in-frame clones, not every one. The table shows more than 95,000 clones, with about 87% occurring only once. The V and J genes are TRBV5-1 and TRBJ1-1, with D unresolved. Specimen: peripheral blood, collected on day 0 of AZD1222 vaccination. The source of this sequence is an adult in good health. The chain's CDR3 is CASSSGGTTEAFF. The DNA of the CDR3 is TGCGCCAGCAGCTCCGGCGGAACCACTGAAGCTTTCTTT.